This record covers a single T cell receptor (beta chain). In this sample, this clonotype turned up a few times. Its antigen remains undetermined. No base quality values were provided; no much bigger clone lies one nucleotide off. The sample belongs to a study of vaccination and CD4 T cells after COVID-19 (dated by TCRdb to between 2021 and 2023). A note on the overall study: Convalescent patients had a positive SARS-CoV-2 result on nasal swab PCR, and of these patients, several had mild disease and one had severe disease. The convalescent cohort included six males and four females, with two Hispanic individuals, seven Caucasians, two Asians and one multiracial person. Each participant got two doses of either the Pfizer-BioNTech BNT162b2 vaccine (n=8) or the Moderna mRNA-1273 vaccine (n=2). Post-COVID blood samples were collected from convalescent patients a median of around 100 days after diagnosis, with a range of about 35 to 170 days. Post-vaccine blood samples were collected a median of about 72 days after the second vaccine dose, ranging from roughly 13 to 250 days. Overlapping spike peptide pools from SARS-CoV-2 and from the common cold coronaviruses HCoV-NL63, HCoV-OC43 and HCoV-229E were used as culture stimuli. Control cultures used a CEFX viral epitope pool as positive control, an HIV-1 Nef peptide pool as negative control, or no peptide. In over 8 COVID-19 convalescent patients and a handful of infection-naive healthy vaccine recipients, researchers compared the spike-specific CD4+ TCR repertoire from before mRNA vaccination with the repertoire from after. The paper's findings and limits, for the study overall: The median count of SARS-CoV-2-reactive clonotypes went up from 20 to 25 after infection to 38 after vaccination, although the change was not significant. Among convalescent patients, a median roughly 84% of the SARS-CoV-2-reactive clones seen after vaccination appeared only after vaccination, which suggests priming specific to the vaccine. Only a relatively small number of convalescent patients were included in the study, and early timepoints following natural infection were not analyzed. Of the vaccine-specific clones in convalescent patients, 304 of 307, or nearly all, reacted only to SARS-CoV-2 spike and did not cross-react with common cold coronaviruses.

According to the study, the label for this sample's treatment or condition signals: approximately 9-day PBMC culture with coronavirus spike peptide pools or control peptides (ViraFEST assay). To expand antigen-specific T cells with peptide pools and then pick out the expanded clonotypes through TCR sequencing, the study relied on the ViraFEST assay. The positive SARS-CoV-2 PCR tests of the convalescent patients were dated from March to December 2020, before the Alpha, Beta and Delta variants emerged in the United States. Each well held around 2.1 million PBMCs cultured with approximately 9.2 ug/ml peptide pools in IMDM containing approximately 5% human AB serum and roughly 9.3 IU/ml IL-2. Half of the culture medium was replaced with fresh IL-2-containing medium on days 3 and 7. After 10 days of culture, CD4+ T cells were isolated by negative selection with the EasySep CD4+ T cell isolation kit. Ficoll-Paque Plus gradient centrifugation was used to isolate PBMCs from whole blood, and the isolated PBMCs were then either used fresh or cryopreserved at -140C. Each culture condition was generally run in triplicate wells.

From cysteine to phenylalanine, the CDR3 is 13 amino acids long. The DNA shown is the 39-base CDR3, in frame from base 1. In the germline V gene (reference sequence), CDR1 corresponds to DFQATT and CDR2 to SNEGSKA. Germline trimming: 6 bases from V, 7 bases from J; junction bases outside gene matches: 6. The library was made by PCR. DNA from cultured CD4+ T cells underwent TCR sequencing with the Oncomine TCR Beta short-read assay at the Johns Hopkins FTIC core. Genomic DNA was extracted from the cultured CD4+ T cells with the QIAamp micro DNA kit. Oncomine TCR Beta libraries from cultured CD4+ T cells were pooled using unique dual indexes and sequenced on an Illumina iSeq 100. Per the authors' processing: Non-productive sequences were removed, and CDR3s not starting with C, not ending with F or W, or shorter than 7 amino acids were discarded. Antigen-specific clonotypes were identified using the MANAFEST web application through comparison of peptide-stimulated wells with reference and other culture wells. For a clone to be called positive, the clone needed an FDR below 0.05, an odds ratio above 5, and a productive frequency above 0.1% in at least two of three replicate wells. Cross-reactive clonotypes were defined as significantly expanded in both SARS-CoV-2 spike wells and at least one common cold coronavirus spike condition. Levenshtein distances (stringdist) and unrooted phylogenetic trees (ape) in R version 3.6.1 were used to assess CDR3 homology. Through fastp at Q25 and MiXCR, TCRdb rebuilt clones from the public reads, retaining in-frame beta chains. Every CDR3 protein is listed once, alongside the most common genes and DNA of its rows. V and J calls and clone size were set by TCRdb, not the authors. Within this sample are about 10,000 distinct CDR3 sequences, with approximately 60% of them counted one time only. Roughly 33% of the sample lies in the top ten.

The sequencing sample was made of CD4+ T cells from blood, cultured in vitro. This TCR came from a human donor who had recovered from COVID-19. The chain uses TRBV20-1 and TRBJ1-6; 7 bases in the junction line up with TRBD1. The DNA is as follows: TGCAGTGCCCGGACAGGCGCGAATTCACCCCTCCACTTT. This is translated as CSARTGANSPLHF.